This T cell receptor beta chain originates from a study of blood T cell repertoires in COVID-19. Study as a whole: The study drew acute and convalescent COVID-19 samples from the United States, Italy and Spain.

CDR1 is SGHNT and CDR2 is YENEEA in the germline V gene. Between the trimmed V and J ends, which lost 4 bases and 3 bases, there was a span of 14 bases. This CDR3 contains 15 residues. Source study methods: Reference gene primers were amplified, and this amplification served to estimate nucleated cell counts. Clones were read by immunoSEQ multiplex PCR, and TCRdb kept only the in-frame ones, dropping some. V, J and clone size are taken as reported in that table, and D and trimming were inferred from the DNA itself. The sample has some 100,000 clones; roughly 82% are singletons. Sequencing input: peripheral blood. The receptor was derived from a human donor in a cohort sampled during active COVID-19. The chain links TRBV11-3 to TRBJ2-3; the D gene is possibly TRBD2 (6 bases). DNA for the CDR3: TGTGCCAGCAGCTGTGGGACTCGCGTTACAGATACGCAGTATTTT. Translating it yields CASSCGTRVTDTQYF.